This TCR beta chain derives from a study of molecular identifiers for immune sequencing clone quantification. Study background: Replicate RNA came from about 19,000 or 110,000 naive CD8 cells and was split five ways, and four parts were sequenced. Points from the study as a whole: Over 99% of CMV-specific effector molecules, but under 1% of naive ones, were in clones above 20 copies.

With 5 bases removed from V and 11 bases from J, the gap between germline ends came to 21 bases. CDR1 and CDR2 (germline): LGHNA, YSLEER. The CDR3 is 14 residues long. TCRdb recomputed calls from the PCR reads with MiXCR, one row per CDR3 protein. This table holds about 330,000 distinct CDR3 sequences, about 22% found once. Naive CD8 T cell sorting was performed on the CD8+CD4-CCR7+CD45RA+ phenotype. A word on this clonotype: Its cognate antigen is unknown. A much larger clone lies a single base off, so this may be a read error.

The chain links TRBV4-3 to TRBJ1-1; D is unresolved. This TCR came from a human donor in good health. Some libraries in this study had Jurkat cell RNA spiked in. Sequenced: naive CD8+ T cells from blood, with Jurkat cell RNA spiked in. Described subset: FACS-sorted CD8+CD4-CCR7+CD45RA+ naive T cells. The DNA for the CDR3 is TGCGCCAGCAGCTCACGGACTCCTAATCAGAGGGCTTTCTTT. It specifies CASSSRTPNQRAFF.